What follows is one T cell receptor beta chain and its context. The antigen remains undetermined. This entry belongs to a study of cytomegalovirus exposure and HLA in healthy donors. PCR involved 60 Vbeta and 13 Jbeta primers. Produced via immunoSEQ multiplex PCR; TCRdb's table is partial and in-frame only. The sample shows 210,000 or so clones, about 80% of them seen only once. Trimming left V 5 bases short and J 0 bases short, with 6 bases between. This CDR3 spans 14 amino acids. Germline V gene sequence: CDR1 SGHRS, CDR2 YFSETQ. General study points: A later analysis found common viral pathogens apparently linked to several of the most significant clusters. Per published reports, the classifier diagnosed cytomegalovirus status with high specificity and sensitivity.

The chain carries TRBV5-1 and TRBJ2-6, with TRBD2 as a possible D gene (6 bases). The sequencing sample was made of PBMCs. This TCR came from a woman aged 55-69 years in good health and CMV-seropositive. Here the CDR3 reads CASREGSGANVLTF. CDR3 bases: TGCGCCAGCAGGGAGGGCTCTGGGGCCAACGTCCTGACTTTC.